These 24 T cell receptor beta chains share one sample of origin, sequenced in a study of identical twins. MiXCR, applied by TCRdb to the 5' RACE reads, yields one record per CDR3 protein. Seen here are under 250,000 distinct CDR3 sequences, over 9.5% observed once, and the top ten hold 3.5% to 5%. This sample also belongs to another study, concerning yellow fever vaccine responses in identical twins.

Specimen: memory (CD45RO+) T cells sorted from blood. The receptors derive from a woman aged 18-29 years in good health.

This clonotype has at least ten counts. The rearrangement joins TRBV4-3 to TRBJ2-5, with TRBD2 matching over 10 bases. The CDR3 contains 15 residues. CDR1 is LGHNA, CDR2 YSLEER, per germline. V was clipped by 0 bases and J by 9 bases; unmatched bases: 7. In DNA, the CDR3 is TGCGCCAGCAGCCAAGAGGGCCAGCGGGAGGGCCCCCAGTACTTC. This gives the protein CASSQEGQREGPQYF.

This clonotype was detected ten times or more. V and J are TRBV4-1 and TRBJ2-3; D assignment may be TRBD1 or TRBD2 (6 bases each). Germline CDR1 and CDR2: MGHRA and YSYEKL. V dropped 4 bases and J dropped 0 bases, with 11 bases sitting between them. The CDR3 loop spans 15 amino acids. Here the CDR3 reads CASSLGGQSTDTQYF. CDR3 DNA: TGCGCCAGCAGCCTAGGGGGGCAGAGCACAGATACGCAGTATTTT.

The chain combines TRBV6-5 with TRBJ2-1; D is uncertain. V gave up 5 bases and J gave up 15 bases, with 17 bases separating them. Germline assignment: CDR1 MNHEY and CDR2 SVGAGI. This CDR3 region has 12 residues. CDR3 nucleotide sequence: TGTGCCAGCAGTCCGGTCGAGCCTATAAGGTTCTTC. Its translation is CASSPVEPIRFF.

This clonotype was seen a few times. DNA of the CDR3: TGTGCCAGCAGCCCAGGCATAGGTTCGCAGTATTTT. Translation gives CASSPGIGSQYF. The V call is TRBV11-1, the J call TRBJ2-3; D not certain. Trimming took off 5 bases at V and 10 bases at J, with 13 bases between the two ends. Germline V gene data show CDR1 as SGHAT and CDR2 as FQDESV (reference sequence). This CDR3 has 12 residues.

The rearrangement joins TRBV4-1 to TRBJ2-5, with D perhaps TRBD1 (5 bases). The ends were cut back, 0 bases at V and 8 bases at J, with 19 bases in the middle. The CDR3 loop spans 16 amino acids. Germline CDR1 is MGHRA and CDR2 is YSYEKL. The CDR3 nucleotides read TGCGCCAGCAGCCAAGATACAGGCCCTATAAGGGAAACCCAGTACTTC. This encodes CASSQDTGPIRETQYF.

This clonotype was seen repeatedly, ten times or more. This chain connects TRBV5-1 to TRBJ1-6; TRBD1 aligns across 7 bases. This CDR3 contains 14 residues. V trimming: 7 bases; J trimming: 5 bases; junction bases outside the gene matches: 6. Germline CDR1 SGHRS, CDR2 YFSETQ. The CDR3, as DNA: TGCGCCAGCGGGGAGGGACAGAATAATTCACCCCTCCACTTT. Amino acid sequence: CASGEGQNNSPLHF.

The chain uses TRBV28 and TRBJ2-7; D is uncertain. The CDR3 covers 12 residues. V dropped 6 bases and J dropped 3 bases, with 9 bases sitting between them. Germline V gives CDR1 MDHEN, CDR2 SYDVKM. The CDR3 region has the DNA TGTGCCAGCAGGTCCGATGGCTACGAGCAGTACTTC. Encoded protein: CASRSDGYEQYF.

This clonotype has just a few counts. The chain employs TRBV7-2 and TRBJ2-1; perhaps TRBD2 as D (6 bases). The V end was cut by 5 bases, the J end by 12 bases, with 20 bases between. The CDR3 extends over 14 amino acids. Germline V CDR1 and CDR2: SGHTA, FQGNSA. CDR3 in amino acids: CASSDPGLPGGQFF. CDR3 DNA: TGTGCCAGCAGCGACCCGGGACTCCCCGGGGGGCAGTTCTTC. Using reference TRBV7-2 and TRBJ2-1 for the parts outside the CDR3, the full variable domain is GAGVSQSPSNKVTEKGKDVELRCDPISGHTALYWYRQSLGQGLEFLIYFQGNSAPDKSGLPSDRFSAERTGGSVSTLTIQRTQQEDSAVYLCASSDPGLPGGQFFGPGTRLTVL.

This clonotype was counted between two and nine times. The chain is built from TRBV27 and TRBJ1-5; D uncertain. The CDR3 spans 14 residues. V gave up 2 bases and J gave up 5 bases, with 10 bases separating them. Germline V gene data show CDR1 as MNHEY and CDR2 as SMNVEV (reference sequence). In nucleotides, the CDR3 is TGTGCCAGCAGTTTACAAGGGAGGGATCAGCCCCAGCATTTT. Residues: CASSLQGRDQPQHF.

The CDR3 bases are TGTGCCAGCTCACCTGGGGACAGGGGAGAGACCCAGTACTTC. Encoded protein: CASSPGDRGETQYF. The chain employs TRBV18 and TRBJ2-5; TRBD1 agrees at 10 bases. The CDR3 consists of 14 residues. V shed 3 bases and J 4 bases; nucleotides not matched to a gene: 2. Germline CDR1 reads KGHSH; CDR2 reads LQKENI.

V is TRBV4-3 and J is TRBJ1-4, with D possibly matching TRBD1 (5 bases). Per the germline V gene, CDR1 is LGHNA and CDR2 is YSLEER. V was shortened by 4 bases and J by 8 bases, with 17 bases between the two germline ends. The CDR3 extends over 15 amino acids. DNA for the CDR3: TGCGCCAGCAGCCGAACACAGGCGGGGTTCGAAAAACTGTTTTTT. Its translation is CASSRTQAGFEKLFF.

This clonotype showed up just a few times. The chain couples TRBV28 to TRBJ2-7; 9 bases map to TRBD1. The V gene end was trimmed by 6 bases and the J gene end by 3 bases; junction bases not matched to a gene: 12. The CDR3 covers 16 residues. Germline CDR1 reads MDHEN; CDR2 reads SYDVKM. The CDR3 DNA reads TGTGCCAGCAGCCGACGGGGACAGGGTACCCACTACGAGCAGTACTTC. Translation gives CASSRRGQGTHYEQYF.

This clonotype was detected only a few times. The chain carries TRBV7-2 and TRBJ2-5, with D perhaps matching TRBD1 (6 bases). Trimming pared 2 bases from V and 5 bases from J, leaving 9 bases between. CDR1 and CDR2 from the germline V gene are SGHTA and FQGNSA. The CDR3 is 13 residues long. The CDR3 DNA sequence: TGTGCCAGCAGCTTAAATGGGGGCGAGACCCAGTACTTC. As protein: CASSLNGGETQYF.

The V call is TRBV14, the J call TRBJ2-3; D remains ambiguous. Germline V gives CDR1 SGHDN, CDR2 FVKESK. CDR3 size: 11 residues. Between the trimmed V and J ends, which lost 2 bases and 11 bases, there was a span of 8 bases. The CDR3, as DNA: TGTGCCAGCAGCCAAAAAAGGCTGCAGTATTTT. This encodes CASSQKRLQYF.

The chain recombines TRBV6-1 with TRBJ2-2, with 7 bases fitting TRBD1. After removal of 6 bases from V and 3 bases from J, the junction contained 7 bases not matched to a gene. Germline assignment: CDR1 MNHNS and CDR2 SASEGT. The CDR3 has 15 residues. The CDR3 loop is CASRTGTVYTGELFF. CDR3 coding DNA: TGTGCCAGCAGAACTGGGACAGTGTACACCGGGGAGCTGTTTTTT.

The chain joins TRBV9 to TRBJ1-2, with a weak D call TRBD1 (5 bases). The CDR3 extends over 13 amino acids. The ends were cut back, 0 bases at V and 4 bases at J, with 7 bases in the middle. Germline CDR1 is SGDLS and CDR2 is YYNGEE. The CDR3 region is CASSVEQGYGYTF. CDR3 coding DNA: TGTGCCAGCAGCGTAGAGCAGGGCTATGGCTACACCTTC.

This clonotype was detected only once. The V and J genes are TRBV6-2 or TRBV6-3 and TRBJ2-1; D is unresolved. The V and J ends lost 5 bases and 0 bases respectively, with 14 bases between them. The CDR3 totals 16 residues. Germline assignment: CDR1 MNHEY and CDR2 SVGEGT. The CDR3 nucleotides are TGTGCCAGCAGTGCCCTTGGTGAGAGCTCCTACAATGAGCAGTTCTTC. This gives the protein CASSALGESSYNEQFF.

This clonotype was seen many times. J is TRBJ2-2 and V is TRBV5-5; D gene ambiguous. Germline CDR1 is SGHKS and CDR2 is YYEKEE (reference sequence). The germline V and J ends were trimmed by 5 bases and 2 bases, with 10 bases remaining between them. The CDR3 is 14 amino acids. The CDR3 region is CASRWGSNTGELFF. In nucleotides, the CDR3 is TGTGCCAGCAGATGGGGATCAAACACCGGGGAGCTGTTTTTT.

CDR3 in amino acids: CSAPPGTERKGYEQYF. As DNA, the CDR3 is TGCAGTGCTCCCCCCGGGACAGAGCGAAAAGGCTACGAGCAGTACTTC. This chain connects TRBV20-1 to TRBJ2-7; 7 bases align to TRBD1. Germline values: CDR1 DFQATT, CDR2 SNEGSKA (reference sequence). The V segment lost 5 bases and the J segment 3 bases; nucleotides outside the gene matches: 16. The CDR3 length is 16 residues.

This clonotype was seen many times. The chain uses TRBV11-2 and TRBJ2-1; 12 bases align to TRBD2. This CDR3 has 15 amino acids. CDR1 is SGHAT and CDR2 is FQNNGV in the germline V gene. The junction had 5 bases not matched to a gene; V was cut back by 4 bases and J by 7 bases. Written as DNA, the CDR3 is TGTGCCAGCAGCTCGACTAGCGGGAGTTGGAATGAGCAGTTCTTC. The encoded protein is CASSSTSGSWNEQFF. Filled out from reference TRBV11-2 and TRBJ2-1, the complete variable domain reads EAGVAQSPRYKIIEKRQSVAFWCNPISGHATLYWYQQILGQGPKLLIQFQNNGVVDDSQLPKDRFSAERLKGVDSTLKIQPAKLEDSAVYLCASSSTSGSWNEQFFGPGTRLTVL.

This clonotype was counted ten times or more. The V and J genes are TRBV12-3 or TRBV12-4 and TRBJ2-1; D unresolved. The CDR3 is made up of 14 amino acids. Between the trimmed V and J ends, which lost 6 bases and 5 bases, there was a span of 14 bases. This CDR3 is CASSPEPLDNEQFF. CDR3 nucleotides: TGTGCCAGCAGCCCAGAGCCCCTTGACAATGAGCAGTTCTTC.

This clonotype occurred many times. The chain recombines TRBV27 with TRBJ1-2; 7 nucleotides match TRBD1. Germline V lookup: CDR1 MNHEY, CDR2 SMNVEV (reference sequence). The CDR3 contains 16 residues. Trimming at V came to 5 bases and at J to 0 bases, leaving 9 bases not matched to a gene. CDR3 in DNA: TGTGCCAGCAGTCCGAAGGGGGACAGCTCTAACTATGGCTACACCTTC. It is translated as CASSPKGDSSNYGYTF.

The chain combines TRBV5-1 with TRBJ2-1; the match to TRBD2 covers 7 bases. J was trimmed by 5 bases and V by 4 bases; bases with no gene match: 9. Germline values: CDR1 SGHRS, CDR2 YFSETQ. This CDR3 contains 15 residues. The CDR3 DNA reads TGCGCCAGCAGCGCCGGGACTACCGTCAACAATGAGCAGTTCTTC. Encoded protein: CASSAGTTVNNEQFF.

This clonotype was recorded at least ten times. The chain employs TRBV28 and TRBJ2-2, with D perhaps matching TRBD1 or TRBD2 (7 bases each). The V end was cut by 3 bases, the J end by 2 bases, with 10 bases between. Per germline, CDR1 MDHEN and CDR2 SYDVKM. This CDR3 is 15 amino acids long. The CDR3 spells CASSFRGGNTGELFF. In nucleotides, the CDR3 is TGTGCCAGCAGTTTCAGGGGGGGCAACACCGGGGAGCTGTTTTTT.